Listed here is a single T cell receptor (beta chain). Antigen specificity is unknown. This entry belongs to a study of blood T cells in healthy people across ages. Study-level findings and limits: Total diversity from one million sequenced T cells was likely underestimated.

A second PCR of roughly 7 to 11 cycles used a sample-barcoded 5' primer and a J-beta primer mix. Researchers report that a template-switch adaptor with 12 random nucleotides tagged each cDNA molecule. MiXCR, applied by TCRdb to the 5' RACE reads, yields one record per CDR3 protein. The table has approximately 600,000 distinct CDR3 sequences, 58% seen once; the top ten hold 30% to 45%. Source material: blood. The TCR originated in a man in his fifties or sixties in good health.

The CDR3 spells CASRKGGTSGVYEQFF. DNA for the CDR3: TGTGCCAGCAGAAAAGGAGGGACTAGCGGGGTTTATGAGCAGTTCTTC. The chain carries TRBV7-2 and TRBJ2-1, with 13 bases fitting TRBD2. Trimming took 6 bases from V and 8 from J; bases not matched to a gene: 10. The CDR3 contains 16 residues. Per the germline V gene, CDR1 is SGHTA and CDR2 is FQGNSA.